The T cell receptor (beta chain) described here comes from a study of T cell changes during pregnancy in multiple sclerosis. Repertoires were generated with immunoSEQ multiplex PCR, while TCRdb's copy carries only in-frame clones and drops some. The sample gives about 39,000 clones, around 93% of which show up once; roughly 29% is in the top ten. Per germline, CDR1 SGDLS and CDR2 YYNGEE. Trimming cost V 0 bases and J 3 bases, with 19 bases left between them. This CDR3 contains 17 residues. This rearrangement joins TRBV9 to TRBJ2-7; TRBD1 might be the D (6 bases). This TCR derives from a female donor with multiple sclerosis, enrolled in a pregnancy study. The sequenced sample was CD8+ T cells from peripheral blood mononuclear cells, obtained before pregnancy. This CDR3 reads CASSVVGGVTGNYEQYF. CDR3 bases: TGTGCCAGCAGCGTAGTTGGCGGCGTGACAGGAAACTACGAGCAGTACTTC.